These T cell receptor beta chains were read from a single sample in a study of sequential checkpoint blockade in melanoma. Measured with immunoSEQ multiplex PCR; TCRdb has only the in-frame clones, and not every one. In the table there are 25,000 to 30,000 clones, more than 80% of which are singletons. The specimen was CD8+ T cells sorted from blood (inferred from file names), collected from a patient given nivolumab and ipilimumab in sequence. The receptors here all came from a human donor with melanoma. Both conserved end residues are trimmed from each CDR3. D genes are given only for firm matches.

j_call | v_call | d_call | cdr3_aa
TRBJ2-1 | TRBV14 | NA | ASSSFLADEQF
TRBJ2-1 | TRBV19 | NA | ASSMTMASGSYNEQF
TRBJ2-5 | TRBV5-6 | NA | ASSLVRRIQETQY
TRBJ1-2 | TRBV19 | TRBD1 | ASSLGTGTNYGYT
TRBJ1-1 | TRBV28 | NA | ASSLGGNTEAF
TRBJ2-2 | TRBV5-1 | TRBD2 | ASSFGLAGGLTGELF
TRBJ2-3 | TRBV9 | NA | ASSVGLTDTQY
TRBJ2-3 | TRBV7-3 | NA | ASSLMSSTDTQY
TRBJ1-2 | TRBV2 | TRBD1 | ASRGQSWGLYGYT
TRBJ2-5 | TRBV5-6 | TRBD2 | ASSLGGGEETQY
TRBJ2-1 | TRBV7-9 | TRBD1 | ASSPRGQGNNEQF